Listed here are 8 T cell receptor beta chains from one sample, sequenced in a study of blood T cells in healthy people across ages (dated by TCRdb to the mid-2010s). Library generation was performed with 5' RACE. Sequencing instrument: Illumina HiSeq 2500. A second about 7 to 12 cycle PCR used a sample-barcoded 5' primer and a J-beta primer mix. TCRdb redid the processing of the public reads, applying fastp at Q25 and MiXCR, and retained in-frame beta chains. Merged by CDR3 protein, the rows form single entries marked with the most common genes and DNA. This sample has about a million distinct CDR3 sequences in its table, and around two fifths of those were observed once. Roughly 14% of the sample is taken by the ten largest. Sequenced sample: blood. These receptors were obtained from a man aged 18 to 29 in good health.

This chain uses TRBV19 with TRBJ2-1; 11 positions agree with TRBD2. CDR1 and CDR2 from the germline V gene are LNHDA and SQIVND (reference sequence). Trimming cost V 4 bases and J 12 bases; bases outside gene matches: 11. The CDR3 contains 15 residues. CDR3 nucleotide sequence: TGTGCCAGTAGTAGAGAGGGACTAGCGGTCCAGGGGCAGTTCTTC. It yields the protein CASSREGLAVQGQFF.

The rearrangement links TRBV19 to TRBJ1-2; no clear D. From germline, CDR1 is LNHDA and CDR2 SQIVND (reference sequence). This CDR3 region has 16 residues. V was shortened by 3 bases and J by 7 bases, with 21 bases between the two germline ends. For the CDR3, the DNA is TGTGCCAGTAGTATCGTTCCGGCAATCCAAGCAGGTGGCTACACCTTC. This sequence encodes CASSIVPAIQAGGYTF.

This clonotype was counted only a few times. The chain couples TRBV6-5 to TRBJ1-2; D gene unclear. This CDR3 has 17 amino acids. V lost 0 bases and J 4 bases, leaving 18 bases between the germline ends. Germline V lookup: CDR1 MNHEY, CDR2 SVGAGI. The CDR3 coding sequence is TGTGCCAGCAGTTACTCCCTTCGGACTTCTACGGGCTATGGCTACACCTTC. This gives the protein CASSYSLRTSTGYGYTF.

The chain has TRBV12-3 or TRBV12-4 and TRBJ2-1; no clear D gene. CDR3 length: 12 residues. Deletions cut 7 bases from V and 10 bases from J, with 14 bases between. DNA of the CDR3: TGTGCCAGCACTCCCGCGGAAGGGGAGCAGTTCTTC. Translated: CASTPAEGEQFF.

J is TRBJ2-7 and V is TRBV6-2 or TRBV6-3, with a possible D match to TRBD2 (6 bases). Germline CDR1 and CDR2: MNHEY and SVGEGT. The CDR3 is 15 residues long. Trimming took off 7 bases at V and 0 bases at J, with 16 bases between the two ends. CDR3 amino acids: CASTYRDGSSYEQYF. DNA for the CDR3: TGTGCCAGCACCTACCGGGACGGGAGCTCCTACGAGCAGTACTTC.

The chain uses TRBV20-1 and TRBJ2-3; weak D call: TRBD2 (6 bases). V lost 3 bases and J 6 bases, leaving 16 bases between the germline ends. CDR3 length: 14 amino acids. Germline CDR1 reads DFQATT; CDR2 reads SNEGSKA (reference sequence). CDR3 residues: CSASDDQRGDTQYF. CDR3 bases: TGCAGTGCTAGTGACGACCAACGGGGGGATACGCAGTATTTT.

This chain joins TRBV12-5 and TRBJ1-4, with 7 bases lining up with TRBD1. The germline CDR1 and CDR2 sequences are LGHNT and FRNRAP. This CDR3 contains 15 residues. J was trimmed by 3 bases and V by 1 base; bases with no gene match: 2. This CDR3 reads CASGLDRGPNEKLFF. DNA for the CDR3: TGTGCTAGTGGTTTGGACAGGGGACCTAATGAAAAACTGTTTTTT.

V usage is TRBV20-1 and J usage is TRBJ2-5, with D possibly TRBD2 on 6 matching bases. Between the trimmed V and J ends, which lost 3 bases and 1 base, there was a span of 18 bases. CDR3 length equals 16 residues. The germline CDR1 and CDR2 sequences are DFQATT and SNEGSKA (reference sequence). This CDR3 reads CSASSIERAAQETQYF. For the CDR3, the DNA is TGCAGTGCTAGTTCCATCGAGCGGGCGGCCCAAGAGACCCAGTACTTC.